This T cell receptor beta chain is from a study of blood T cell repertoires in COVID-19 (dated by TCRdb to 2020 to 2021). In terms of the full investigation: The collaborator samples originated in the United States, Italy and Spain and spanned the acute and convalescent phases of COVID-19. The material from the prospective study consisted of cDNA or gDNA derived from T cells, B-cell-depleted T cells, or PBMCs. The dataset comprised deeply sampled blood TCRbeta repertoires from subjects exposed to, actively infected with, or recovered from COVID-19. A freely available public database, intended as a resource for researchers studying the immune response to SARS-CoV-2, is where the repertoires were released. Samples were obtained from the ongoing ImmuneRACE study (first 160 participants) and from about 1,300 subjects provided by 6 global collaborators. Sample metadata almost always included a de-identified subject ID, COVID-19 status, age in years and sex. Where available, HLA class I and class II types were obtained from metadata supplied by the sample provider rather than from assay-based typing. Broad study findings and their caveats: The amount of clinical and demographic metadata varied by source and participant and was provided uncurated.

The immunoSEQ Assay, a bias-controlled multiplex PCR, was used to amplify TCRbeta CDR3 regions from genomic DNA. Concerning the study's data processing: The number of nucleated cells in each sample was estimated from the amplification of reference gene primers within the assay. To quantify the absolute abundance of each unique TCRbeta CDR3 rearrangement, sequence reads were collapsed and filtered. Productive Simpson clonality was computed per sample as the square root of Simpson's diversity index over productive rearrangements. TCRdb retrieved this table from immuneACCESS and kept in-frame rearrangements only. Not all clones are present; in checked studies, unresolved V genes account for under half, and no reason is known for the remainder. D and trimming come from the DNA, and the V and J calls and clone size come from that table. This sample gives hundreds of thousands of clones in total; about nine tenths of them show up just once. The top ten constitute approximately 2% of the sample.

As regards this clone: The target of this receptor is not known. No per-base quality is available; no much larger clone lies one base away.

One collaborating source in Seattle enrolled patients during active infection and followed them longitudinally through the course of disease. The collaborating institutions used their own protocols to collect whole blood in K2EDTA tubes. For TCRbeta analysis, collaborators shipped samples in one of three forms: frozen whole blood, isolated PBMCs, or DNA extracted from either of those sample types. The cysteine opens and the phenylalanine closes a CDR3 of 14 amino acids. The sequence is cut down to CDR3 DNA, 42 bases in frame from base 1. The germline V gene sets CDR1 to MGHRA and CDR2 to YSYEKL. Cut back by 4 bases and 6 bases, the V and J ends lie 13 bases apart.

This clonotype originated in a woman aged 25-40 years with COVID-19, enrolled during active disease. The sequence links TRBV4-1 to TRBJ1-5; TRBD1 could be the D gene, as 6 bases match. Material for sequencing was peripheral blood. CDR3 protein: CASSLNRVRQPQHF. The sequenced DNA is TGCGCCAGCAGCCTTAACAGGGTGCGTCAGCCCCAGCATTTT.